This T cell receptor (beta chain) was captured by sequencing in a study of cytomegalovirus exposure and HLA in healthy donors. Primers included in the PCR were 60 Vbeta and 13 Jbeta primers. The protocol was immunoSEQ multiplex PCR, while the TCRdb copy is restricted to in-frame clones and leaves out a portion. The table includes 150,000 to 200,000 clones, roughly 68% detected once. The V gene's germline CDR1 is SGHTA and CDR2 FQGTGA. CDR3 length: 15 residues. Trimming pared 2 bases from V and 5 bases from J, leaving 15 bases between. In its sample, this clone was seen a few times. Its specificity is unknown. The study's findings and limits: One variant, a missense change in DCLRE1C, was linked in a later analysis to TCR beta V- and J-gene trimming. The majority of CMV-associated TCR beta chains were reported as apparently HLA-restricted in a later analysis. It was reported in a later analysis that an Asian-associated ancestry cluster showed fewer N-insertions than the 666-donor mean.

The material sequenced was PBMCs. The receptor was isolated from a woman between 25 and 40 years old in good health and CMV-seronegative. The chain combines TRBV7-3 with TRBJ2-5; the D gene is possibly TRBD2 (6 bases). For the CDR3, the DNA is TGTGCCAGCAGCTTAGGCCTTGGGGGGATCGAGACCCAGTACTTC. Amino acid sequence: CASSLGLGGIETQYF.